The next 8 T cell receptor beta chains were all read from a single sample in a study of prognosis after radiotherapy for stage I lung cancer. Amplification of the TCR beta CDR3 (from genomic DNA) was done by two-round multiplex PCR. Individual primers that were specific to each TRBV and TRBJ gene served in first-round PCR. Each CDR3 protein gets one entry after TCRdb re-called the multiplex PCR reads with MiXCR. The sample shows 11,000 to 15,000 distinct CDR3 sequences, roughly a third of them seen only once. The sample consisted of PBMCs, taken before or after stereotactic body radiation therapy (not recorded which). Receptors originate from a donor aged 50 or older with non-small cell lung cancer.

CDR3 nucleotides: TGTGCCAGCAGTTTGGTTGGGACAGGGTACGAGCAGTACTTC. It encodes CASSLVGTGYEQYF. The chain uses TRBV27 and TRBJ2-7, with 9 positions matching TRBD1. Germline trimming cut 3 bases from V and 4 bases from J; bases unmatched to any gene: 4. In germline, CDR1 is MNHEY, CDR2 SMNVEV (reference sequence). CDR3 length: 14 residues.

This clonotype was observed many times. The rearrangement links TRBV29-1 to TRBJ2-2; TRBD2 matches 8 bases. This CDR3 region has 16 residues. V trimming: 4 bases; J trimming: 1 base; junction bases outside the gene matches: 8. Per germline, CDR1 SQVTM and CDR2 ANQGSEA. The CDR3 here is CSVAKSGGQNTGELFF. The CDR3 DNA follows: TGCAGCGTTGCTAAAAGCGGGGGCCAGAACACCGGGGAGCTGTTTTTT.

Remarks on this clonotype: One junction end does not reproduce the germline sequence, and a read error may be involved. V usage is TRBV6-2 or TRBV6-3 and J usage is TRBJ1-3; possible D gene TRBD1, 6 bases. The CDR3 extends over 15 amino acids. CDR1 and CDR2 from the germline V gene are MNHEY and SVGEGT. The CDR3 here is CASSLQGTSGNTIYF. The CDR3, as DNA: TGTGCCAGTAGTTTACAGGGAACCTCTGGAAACACCATATATTTT.

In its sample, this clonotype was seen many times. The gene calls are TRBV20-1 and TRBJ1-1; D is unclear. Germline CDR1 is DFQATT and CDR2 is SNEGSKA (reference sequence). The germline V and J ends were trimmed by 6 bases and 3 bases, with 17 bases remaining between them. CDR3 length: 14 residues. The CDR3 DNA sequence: TGCAGTGCCCGAAAACCCAATATGGACACTGAAGCTTTCTTT. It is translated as CSARKPNMDTEAFF.

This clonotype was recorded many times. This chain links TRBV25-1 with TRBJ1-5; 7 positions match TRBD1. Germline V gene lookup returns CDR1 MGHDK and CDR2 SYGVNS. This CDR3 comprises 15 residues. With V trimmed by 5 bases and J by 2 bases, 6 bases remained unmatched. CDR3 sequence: CASSTGVGGNQPQHF. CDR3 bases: TGTGCCAGCAGTACAGGGGTTGGGGGCAATCAGCCCCAGCATTTT.

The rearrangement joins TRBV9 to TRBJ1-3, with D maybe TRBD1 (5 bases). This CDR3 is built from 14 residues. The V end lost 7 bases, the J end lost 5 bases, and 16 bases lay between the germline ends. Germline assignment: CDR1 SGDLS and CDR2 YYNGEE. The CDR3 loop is CASGGQGWRNTIYF. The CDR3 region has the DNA TGTGCCAGCGGAGGCCAGGGTTGGAGAAACACCATATATTTT.

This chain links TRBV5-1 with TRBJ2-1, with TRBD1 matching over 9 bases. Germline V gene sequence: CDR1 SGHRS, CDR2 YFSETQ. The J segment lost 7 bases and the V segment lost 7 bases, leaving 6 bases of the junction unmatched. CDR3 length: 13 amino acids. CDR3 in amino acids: CASLTGGLNEQFF. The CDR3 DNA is TGCGCCAGCTTGACAGGGGGACTGAATGAGCAGTTCTTC.

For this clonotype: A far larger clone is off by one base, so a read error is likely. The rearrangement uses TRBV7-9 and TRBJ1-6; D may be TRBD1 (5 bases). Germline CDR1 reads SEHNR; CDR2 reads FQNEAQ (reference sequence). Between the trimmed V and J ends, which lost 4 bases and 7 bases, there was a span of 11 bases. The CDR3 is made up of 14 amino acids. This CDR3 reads CASSSNSGNSPLHF. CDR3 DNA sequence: TGTGCCAGCAGCTCAAATTCAGGGAATTCACCCCTCCACTTT. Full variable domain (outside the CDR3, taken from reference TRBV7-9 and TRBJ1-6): DTGVSQNPRHKITKRGQNVTFRCDPISEHNRLYWYRQTLGQGPEFLTYFQNEAQLEKSRLLSDRFSAERPKGSFSTLEIQRTEQGDSAMYLCASSSNSGNSPLHFGNGTRLTVT.